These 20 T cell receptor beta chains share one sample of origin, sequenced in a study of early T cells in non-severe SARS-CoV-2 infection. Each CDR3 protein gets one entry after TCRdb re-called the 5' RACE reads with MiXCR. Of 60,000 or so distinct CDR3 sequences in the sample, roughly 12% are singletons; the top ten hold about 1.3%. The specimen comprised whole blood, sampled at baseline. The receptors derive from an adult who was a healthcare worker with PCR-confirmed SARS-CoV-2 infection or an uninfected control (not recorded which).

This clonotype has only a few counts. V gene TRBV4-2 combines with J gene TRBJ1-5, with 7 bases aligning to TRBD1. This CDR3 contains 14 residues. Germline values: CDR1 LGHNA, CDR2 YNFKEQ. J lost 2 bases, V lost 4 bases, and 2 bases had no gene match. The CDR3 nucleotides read TGTGCCAGCAGCCCTCAGGGGGGCAATCAGCCCCAGCATTTT. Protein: CASSPQGGNQPQHF.

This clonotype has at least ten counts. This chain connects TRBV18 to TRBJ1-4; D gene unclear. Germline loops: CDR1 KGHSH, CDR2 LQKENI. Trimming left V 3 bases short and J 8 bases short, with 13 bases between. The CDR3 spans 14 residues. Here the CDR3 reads CASSPTAGKEKLFF. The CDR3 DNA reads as TGTGCCAGCTCACCCACGGCGGGGAAGGAAAAACTGTTTTTT.

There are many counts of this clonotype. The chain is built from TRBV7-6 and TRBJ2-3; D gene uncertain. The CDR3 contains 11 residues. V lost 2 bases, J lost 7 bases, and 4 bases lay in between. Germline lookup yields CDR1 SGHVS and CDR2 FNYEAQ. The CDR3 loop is CASSLSNTQYF. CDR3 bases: TGTGCCAGCAGCTTATCGAATACGCAGTATTTT. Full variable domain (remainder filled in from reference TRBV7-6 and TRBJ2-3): GAGVSQSPRYKVTKRGQDVALRCDPISGHVSLYWYRQALGQGPEFLTYFNYEAQQDKSGLPNDRFSAERPEGSISTLTIQRTEQRDSAMYRCASSLSNTQYFGPGTRLTVL.

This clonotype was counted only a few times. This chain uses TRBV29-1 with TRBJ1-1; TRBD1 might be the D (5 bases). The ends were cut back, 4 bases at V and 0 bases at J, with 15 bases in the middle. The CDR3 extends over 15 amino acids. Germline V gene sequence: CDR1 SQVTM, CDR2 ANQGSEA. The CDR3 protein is CSVAPGWGMNTEAFF. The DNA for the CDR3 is TGCAGCGTTGCTCCGGGTTGGGGGATGAACACTGAAGCTTTCTTT.

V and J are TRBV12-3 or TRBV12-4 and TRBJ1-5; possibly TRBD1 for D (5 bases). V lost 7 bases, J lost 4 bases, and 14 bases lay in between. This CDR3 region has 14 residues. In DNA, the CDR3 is TGTGCCAGCACCTTAGGGGCTCGGAATCAGCCCCAGCATTTT. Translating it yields CASTLGARNQPQHF.

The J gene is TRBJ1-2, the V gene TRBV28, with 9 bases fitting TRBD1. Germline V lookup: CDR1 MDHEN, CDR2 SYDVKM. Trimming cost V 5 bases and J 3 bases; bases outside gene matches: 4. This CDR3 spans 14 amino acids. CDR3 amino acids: CASSLQGADYGYTF. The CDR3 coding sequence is TGTGCCAGCAGTCTACAGGGGGCTGACTATGGCTACACCTTC.

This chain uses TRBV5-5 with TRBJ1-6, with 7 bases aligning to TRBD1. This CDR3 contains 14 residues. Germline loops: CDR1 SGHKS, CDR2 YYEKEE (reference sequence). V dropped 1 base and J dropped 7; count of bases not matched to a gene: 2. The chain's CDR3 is CASSLQGGNSPLHF. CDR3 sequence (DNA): TGTGCCAGCAGCTTGCAGGGGGGGAATTCACCCCTCCACTTT.

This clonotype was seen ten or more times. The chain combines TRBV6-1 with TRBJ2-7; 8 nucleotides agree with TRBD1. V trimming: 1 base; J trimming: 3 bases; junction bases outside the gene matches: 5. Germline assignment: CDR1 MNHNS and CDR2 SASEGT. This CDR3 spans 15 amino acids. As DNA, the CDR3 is TGTGCCAGCAGTGAAGGCGACAGGGGTTTCTACGAGCAGTACTTC. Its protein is CASSEGDRGFYEQYF.

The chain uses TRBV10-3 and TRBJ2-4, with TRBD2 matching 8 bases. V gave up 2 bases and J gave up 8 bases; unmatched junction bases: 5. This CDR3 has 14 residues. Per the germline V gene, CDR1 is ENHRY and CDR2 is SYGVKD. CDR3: CAISEGGLDYIQYF. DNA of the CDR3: TGTGCCATCAGTGAGGGGGGACTAGATTACATTCAGTACTTC.

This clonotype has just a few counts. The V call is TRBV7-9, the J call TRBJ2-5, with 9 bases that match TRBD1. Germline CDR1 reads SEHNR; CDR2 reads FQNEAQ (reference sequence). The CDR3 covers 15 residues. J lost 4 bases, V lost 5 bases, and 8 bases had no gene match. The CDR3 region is CASSPRDRVGETQYF. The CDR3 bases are TGTGCCAGCAGCCCTCGGGACAGGGTGGGAGAGACCCAGTACTTC. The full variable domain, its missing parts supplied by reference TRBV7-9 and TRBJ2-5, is DTGVSQNPRHKITKRGQNVTFRCDPISEHNRLYWYRQTLGQGPEFLTYFQNEAQLEKSRLLSDRFSAERPKGSFSTLEIQRTEQGDSAMYLCASSPRDRVGETQYFGPGTRLLVL.

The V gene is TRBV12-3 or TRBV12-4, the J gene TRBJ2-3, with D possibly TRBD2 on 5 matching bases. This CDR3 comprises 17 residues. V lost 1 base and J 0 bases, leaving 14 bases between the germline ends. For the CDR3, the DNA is TGTGCCAGCAGTTTAGGAGGGAGCGTCGGGAGCACAGATACGCAGTATTTT. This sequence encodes CASSLGGSVGSTDTQYF.

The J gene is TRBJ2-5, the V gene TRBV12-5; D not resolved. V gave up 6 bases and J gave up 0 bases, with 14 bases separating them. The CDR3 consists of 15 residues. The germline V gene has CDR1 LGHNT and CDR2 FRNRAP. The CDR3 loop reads CASGLGYSNQETQYF. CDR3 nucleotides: TGTGCTAGTGGCCTAGGGTACTCTAACCAAGAGACCCAGTACTTC.

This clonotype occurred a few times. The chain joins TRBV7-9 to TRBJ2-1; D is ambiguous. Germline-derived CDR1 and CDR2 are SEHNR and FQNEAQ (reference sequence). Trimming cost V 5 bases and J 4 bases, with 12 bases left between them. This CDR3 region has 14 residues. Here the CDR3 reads CASSNLDEYNEQFF. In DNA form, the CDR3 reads TGTGCCAGCAGCAACTTGGACGAGTACAATGAGCAGTTCTTC.

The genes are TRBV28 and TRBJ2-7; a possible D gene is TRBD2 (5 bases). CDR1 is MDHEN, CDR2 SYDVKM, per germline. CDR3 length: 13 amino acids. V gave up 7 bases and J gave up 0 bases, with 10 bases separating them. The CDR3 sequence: CASIGRASYEQYF. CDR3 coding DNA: TGTGCCAGCATCGGGCGGGCCTCCTACGAGCAGTACTTC.

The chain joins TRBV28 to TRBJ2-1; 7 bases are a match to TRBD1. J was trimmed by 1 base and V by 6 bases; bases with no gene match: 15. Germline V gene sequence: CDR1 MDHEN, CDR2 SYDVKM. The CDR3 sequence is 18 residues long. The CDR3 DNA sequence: TGTGCCAGCAGACATCGATACGGGACAGAATTATCCTACAATGAGCAGTTCTTC. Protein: CASRHRYGTELSYNEQFF. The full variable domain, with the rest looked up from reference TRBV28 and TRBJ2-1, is DVKVTQSSRYLVKRTGEKVFLECVQDMDHENMFWYRQDPGLGLRLIYFSYDVKMKEKGDIPEGYSVSREKKERFSLILESASTNQTSMYLCASRHRYGTELSYNEQFFGPGTRLTVL.

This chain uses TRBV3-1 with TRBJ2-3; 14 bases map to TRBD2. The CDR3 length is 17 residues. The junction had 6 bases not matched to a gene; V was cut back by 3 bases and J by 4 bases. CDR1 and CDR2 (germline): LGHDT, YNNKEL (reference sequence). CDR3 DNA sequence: TGTGCCAGCAGCCAGAGTCCGGGACTAGCGGGAGCAGATACGCAGTATTTT. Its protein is CASSQSPGLAGADTQYF.

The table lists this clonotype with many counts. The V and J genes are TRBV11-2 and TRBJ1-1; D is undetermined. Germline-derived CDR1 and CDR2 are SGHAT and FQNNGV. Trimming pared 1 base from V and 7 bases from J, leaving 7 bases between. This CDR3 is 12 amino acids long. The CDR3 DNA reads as TGTGCCAGCAGCTTAGGGTTTAATGAAGCTTTCTTT. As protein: CASSLGFNEAFF.

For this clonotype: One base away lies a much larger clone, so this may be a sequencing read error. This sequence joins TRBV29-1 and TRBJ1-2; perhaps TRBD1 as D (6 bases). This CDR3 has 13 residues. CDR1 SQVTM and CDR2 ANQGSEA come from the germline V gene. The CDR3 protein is CSVLQGANFGYTF. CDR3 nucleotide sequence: TGCAGCGTCCTACAGGGAGCTAACTTTGGCTACACCTTC.

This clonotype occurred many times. CDR3: CASSRSVAYEQYF. The DNA of the CDR3 is TGTGCCAGCAGCCGATCCGTTGCCTACGAGCAGTACTTC. This chain joins TRBV7-9 and TRBJ2-7; the D is unclear. Germline lookup yields CDR1 SEHNR and CDR2 FQNEAQ (reference sequence). The CDR3 is 13 residues long. Deletions cut 5 bases from V and 2 bases from J, with 10 bases between.

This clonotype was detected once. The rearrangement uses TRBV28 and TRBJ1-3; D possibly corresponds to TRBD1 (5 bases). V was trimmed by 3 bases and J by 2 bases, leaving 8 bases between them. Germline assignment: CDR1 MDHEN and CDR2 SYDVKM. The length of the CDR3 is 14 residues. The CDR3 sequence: CASSFSGTGNTIYF. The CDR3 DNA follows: TGTGCCAGCAGTTTTTCAGGGACTGGAAACACCATATATTTT. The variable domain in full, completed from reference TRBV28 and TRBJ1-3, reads DVKVTQSSRYLVKRTGEKVFLECVQDMDHENMFWYRQDPGLGLRLIYFSYDVKMKEKGDIPEGYSVSREKKERFSLILESASTNQTSMYLCASSFSGTGNTIYFGEGSWLTVV.